Sequencing of this T cell receptor (beta chain) was carried out in a study of T cells in tumors after PD-1 blockade. About the study: Treatment was either pembrolizumab 200 mg every 3 weeks or cemiplimab 350 mg every 2 weeks.

V was clipped by 4 bases and J by 1 base, with 10 bases between them. The CDR3 contains 15 residues. Germline V gene lookup returns CDR1 LGHNA and CDR2 YNFKEQ. Here immunoSEQ multiplex PCR was the method, and the copy in TCRdb shows in-frame clones only, minus some. The profile covers tens of thousands of clones, with roughly 73% appearing a single time and more than 30% taken by the ten largest. The sequence was obtained from a human donor with basal cell carcinoma. This sequence joins TRBV4-2 and TRBJ1-4; possible D gene TRBD1, 5 bases. The material sequenced was PBMCs, taken before anti-PD-1 treatment. CDR3 in amino acids: CASSRRDGTNEKLFF. CDR3 sequence (DNA): TGTGCCAGCAGCCGAAGGGACGGAACTAATGAAAAACTGTTTTTT.